The text below deals with one T cell receptor beta chain. Its antigen is still unknown. The germline CDR1 and CDR2 sequences are SGHDN and FVKESK. V was pared by 6 bases and J by 4 bases, with 14 bases of the junction left unmatched. The CDR3 spans 19 residues. This sample stems from a study of CD8 T cells in Susac syndrome. Broader study findings: The authors acknowledged that the study's TCR sequencing and HLA analysis involved relatively few individuals.

An amount of RNA that ranged from 0.5 to 1 ug was reverse transcribed with random hexamers. TCRdb re-analysed the immunoSEQ multiplex PCR reads in MiXCR, keeping a single row per CDR3 protein. This table has roughly 300,000 distinct CDR3 sequences, about 88% appearing once. CD8+ and CD4+ T cells circulating in blood were sequenced for TCR beta. In contrast to the negatively isolated CD8+ and CD4+ T cells, TEMRA cells were FACS-enriched. Sequencing was done on a sample of CD8+ T cells from PBMCs. This TCR was sampled from a human donor with multiple sclerosis. The V and J genes are TRBV14 and TRBJ2-6; TRBD1 aligns across 11 bases. The CDR3 DNA reads TGTGCCAGCAGACCCGACCGGGACAGGGGGATATCCGGGGCCAACGTCCTGACTTTC. Protein sequence: CASRPDRDRGISGANVLTF. Looking up the rest from reference TRBV14 and TRBJ2-6 gives the full variable domain: EAGVTQFPSHSVIEKGQTVTLRCDPISGHDNLYWYRRVMGKEIKFLLHFVKESKQDESGMPNNRFLAERTGGTYSTLKVQPAELEDSGVYFCASRPDRDRGISGANVLTFGAGSRLTVL.